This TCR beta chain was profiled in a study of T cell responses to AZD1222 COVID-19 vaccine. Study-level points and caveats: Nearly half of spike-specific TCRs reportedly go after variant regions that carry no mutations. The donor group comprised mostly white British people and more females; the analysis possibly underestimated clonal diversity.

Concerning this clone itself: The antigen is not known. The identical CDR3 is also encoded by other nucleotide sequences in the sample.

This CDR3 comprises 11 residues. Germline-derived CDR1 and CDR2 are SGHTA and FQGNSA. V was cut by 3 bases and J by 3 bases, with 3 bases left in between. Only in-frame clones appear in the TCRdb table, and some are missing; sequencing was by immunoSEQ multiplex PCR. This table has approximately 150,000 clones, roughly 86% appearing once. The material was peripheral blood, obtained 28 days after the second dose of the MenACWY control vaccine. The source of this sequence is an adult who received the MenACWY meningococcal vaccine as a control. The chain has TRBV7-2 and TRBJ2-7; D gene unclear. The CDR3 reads CASSLDYEQYF. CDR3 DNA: TGTGCCAGCAGCTTGGACTACGAGCAGTACTTC. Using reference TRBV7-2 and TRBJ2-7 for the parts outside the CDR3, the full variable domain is GAGVSQSPSNKVTEKGKDVELRCDPISGHTALYWYRQSLGQGLEFLIYFQGNSAPDKSGLPSDRFSAERTGGSVSTLTIQRTQQEDSAVYLCASSLDYEQYFGPGTRLTVT.